Following are 30 T cell receptor beta chains from one sample sequenced in a study of neurological immune-mediated disorders (dated by TCRdb to the late 2010s). Libraries were made using 5' RACE. TCRdb lists the instrument as Illumina HiSeq 2500. TCRdb reprocessed the public reads (quality trimming at Q25 with fastp, clone calling with MiXCR) and kept in-frame beta chains. Rows are combined by CDR3 protein, so each entry shows the most common genes and DNA. This sample lists 45,000 to 65,000 distinct CDR3 sequences; about 8% were detected once. Of the sample, over 1.5% is held by the ten largest clones. The label giving this sample's time point can be read as: longitudinal time-point 3. Source material: PBMCs. These receptors came from a middle-aged woman in good health.

This clonotype was seen only a few times. The V call is TRBV7-2, the J call TRBJ1-1; D not certain. The CDR3 runs to 14 residues. Trimming shortened V by 5 bases and J by 3 bases, and 13 bases separated the two germline ends. CDR1 is SGHTA and CDR2 is FQGNSA in the germline V gene. CDR3 coding DNA: TGTGCCAGCAGCCCAGCCCTCCTTGACACTGAAGCTTTCTTT. Translated: CASSPALLDTEAFF.

There are many counts of this clonotype. The chain uses TRBV6-1 and TRBJ2-7; TRBD1 agrees at 9 bases. CDR1 and CDR2 from the germline V gene are MNHNS and SASEGT. Losses at the gene ends were 6 bases for V and 4 bases for J; bases not matched to a gene: 7. The CDR3 runs to 14 residues. This CDR3 is CASRGDRVLYEQYF. CDR3 bases: TGTGCCAGCAGGGGGGACAGGGTCCTTTACGAGCAGTACTTC.

This clonotype was counted many times. The V gene is TRBV5-4, the J gene TRBJ2-2; D is possibly TRBD1 (5 bases). CDR1 and CDR2 (germline): SGHNT, YYREEE (reference sequence). The CDR3 is 14 amino acids. V was shortened by 1 base and J by 1 base, with 5 bases between the two germline ends. The CDR3 DNA reads as TGTGCCAGCAGCTTGCAGGGGAACACCGGGGAGCTGTTTTTT. Protein sequence: CASSLQGNTGELFF. Supplemented by reference TRBV5-4 and TRBJ2-2, the full variable domain reads ETGVTQSPTHLIKTRGQQVTLRCSSQSGHNTVSWYQQALGQGPQFIFQYYREEENGRGNFPPRFSGLQFPNYSSELNVNALELDDSALYLCASSLQGNTGELFFGEGSRLTVL.

This clonotype was seen many times. The rearrangement joins TRBV20-1 to TRBJ1-5; possible D gene TRBD1, 5 bases. The V gene's germline CDR1 is DFQATT and CDR2 SNEGSKA (reference sequence). Trimming left V 7 bases short and J 2 bases short, with 12 bases between. The CDR3 is 13 amino acids. The DNA of the CDR3 is TGCAGTGTAGTAGGGGTTGGCAATCAGCCCCAGCATTTT. Translated, it gives CSVVGVGNQPQHF.

This clonotype came up many times. The chain carries TRBV2 and TRBJ2-7; 10 bases align to TRBD1. The CDR3 contains 15 residues. The J segment lost 1 base and the V segment lost 5 bases, leaving 5 bases of the junction unmatched. Germline assignment: CDR1 SNHLY and CDR2 FYNNEI. CDR3 nucleotides: TGTGCCAGCAGTTTTCCGGGACAGGGGTCCTACGAGCAGTACTTC. Protein product: CASSFPGQGSYEQYF.

At least ten counts were recorded for this clonotype. This chain connects TRBV20-1 to TRBJ1-2; D might be TRBD1 (6 bases). V was shortened by 6 bases and J by 0 bases, with 26 bases between the two germline ends. The germline V gene encodes CDR1 DFQATT and CDR2 SNEGSKA (reference sequence). The CDR3 runs 18 residues. DNA for the CDR3: TGCAGTGCCTCCCCGACGGGGCAGGGGCGTGAAGCTAACTATGGCTACACCTTC. Its protein product is CSASPTGQGREANYGYTF.

Many counts were recorded for this clonotype. The CDR3 loop is CASSLLGQIEAFF. CDR3 nucleotides: TGTGCCAGCAGTTTACTAGGACAGATTGAAGCTTTCTTT. The rearrangement links TRBV6-5 to TRBJ1-1; tentative D call: TRBD1 (6 bases). CDR3 size: 13 residues. Trimming left V 4 bases short and J 7 bases short, with 13 bases between. The germline gives CDR1 MNHEY, CDR2 SVGAGI.

The sample holds many counts of this clonotype. V gene TRBV27 combines with J gene TRBJ1-4, with D tentatively TRBD1 (6 bases). The V end was cut by 2 bases, the J end by 7 bases, with 14 bases between. Germline lookup yields CDR1 MNHEY and CDR2 SMNVEV (reference sequence). The CDR3 totals 15 residues. CDR3 region: CASSLQGTPPEKLFF. As DNA, the CDR3 is TGTGCCAGCAGTTTACAGGGGACGCCCCCTGAAAAACTGTTTTTT. The full variable domain, its missing parts supplied by reference TRBV27 and TRBJ1-4, is EAQVTQNPRYLITVTGKKLTVTCSQNMNHEYMSWYRQDPGLGLRQIYYSMNVEVTDKGDVPEGYKVSRKEKRNFPLILESPSPNQTSLYFCASSLQGTPPEKLFFGSGTQLSVL.

This clonotype was seen repeatedly, ten times or more. The rearrangement uses TRBV5-5 and TRBJ2-7; 12 nucleotides agree with TRBD2. There are 16 residues in the CDR3. The V segment lost 1 base and the J segment 6 bases; nucleotides outside the gene matches: 8. CDR1 and CDR2 (germline): SGHKS, YYEKEE (reference sequence). CDR3 bases: TGTGCCAGCAGCTTGAGTTCGCTAGCGGGGGGGCCCGAGCAGTACTTC. Translation: CASSLSSLAGGPEQYF.

This clonotype was counted at least ten times. The J gene is TRBJ1-2, the V gene TRBV4-3; 7 nucleotides line up with TRBD1. In germline, CDR1 is LGHNA, CDR2 YSLEER. The V gene end was trimmed by 5 bases and the J gene end by 5 bases; junction bases not matched to a gene: 5. CDR3 size: 13 residues. The CDR3 DNA reads as TGCGCCAGCAGCGCGAGACAGGGATATGGCTACACCTTC. This codes for CASSARQGYGYTF.

This clonotype was counted many times. The chain combines TRBV6-2 or TRBV6-3 with TRBJ2-7; no firm D call. This CDR3 has 13 residues. Germline V gene lookup returns CDR1 MNHEY and CDR2 SVGEGT. V was cut by 7 bases and J by 4 bases, with 14 bases left in between. The chain's CDR3 is CASTLRSGYEQYF. In DNA form, the CDR3 reads TGTGCCAGCACTTTAAGAAGTGGTTACGAGCAGTACTTC.

In this sample, this clonotype turned up many times. This rearrangement joins TRBV7-2 to TRBJ2-7, with TRBD1 identical over 8 bases. Germline CDR1 and CDR2: SGHTA and FQGNSA. The CDR3 extends over 14 amino acids. The V and J ends lost 0 bases and 6 bases, in that order; junction bases with no gene match: 4. CDR3 sequence (DNA): TGTGCCAGCAGCTTAGCGCTAGGGACAGGCGAGCAGTACTTC. This sequence encodes CASSLALGTGEQYF.

V and J are TRBV7-2 and TRBJ2-7, with a tentative D call TRBD1 (5 bases). V lost 7 bases to trimming and J lost 2 bases, with 21 bases between them. The CDR3 is 16 amino acids. CDR1 and CDR2 (germline): SGHTA, FQGNSA. The CDR3 DNA follows: TGTGCCAGCATCCCGCTCGGCCTGGCAGGGACCTACGAGCAGTACTTC. This translates into CASIPLGLAGTYEQYF.

This clonotype appeared many times. The gene calls are TRBV12-3 or TRBV12-4 and TRBJ1-1; D is uncertain. CDR3 length: 16 amino acids. V lost 3 bases and J 5 bases, leaving 19 bases between the germline ends. CDR3 nucleotides: TGTGCCAGCAGTTTTATTCCCCCTCGAAGGGAAACTGAAGCTTTCTTT. Translation: CASSFIPPRRETEAFF.

This clonotype was seen many times. This chain uses TRBV21-1 with TRBJ1-2. TRBV21-1 is reported as a pseudogene. This CDR3 has 13 residues. Written as DNA, the CDR3 is TGTGCCAGCAGCAAAGTGGGGTGTGATGGCTACACCTTC. Its translation is CASSKVGCDGYTF.

This clonotype was detected ten times or more. The J gene is TRBJ1-5, the V gene TRBV7-2, with D unclear. This CDR3 has 15 amino acids. The V end was cut by 0 bases, the J end by 4 bases, with 10 bases between. The germline CDR1 and CDR2 sequences are SGHTA and FQGNSA. This chain's CDR3 is CASSLAGSRNQPQHF. Here the CDR3 DNA reads TGTGCCAGCAGCTTAGCCGGGTCCAGGAATCAGCCCCAGCATTTT.

This clonotype has a count of ten or more. The chain recombines TRBV6-5 with TRBJ2-7; TRBD2 agrees at 8 bases. CDR3 length: 15 amino acids. Unmatched junction bases numbered 6, after V lost 5 bases and J lost 0 bases. CDR1 is MNHEY, CDR2 SVGAGI, per germline. CDR3 nucleotides: TGTGCCAGCAGTCCCGTAGCGGGAAACTCCTACGAGCAGTACTTC. Its translation is CASSPVAGNSYEQYF.

This clonotype was seen a single time. The rearrangement joins TRBV11-3 to TRBJ2-7; the D is unclear. The CDR3 consists of 13 residues. The germline V gene encodes CDR1 SGHNT and CDR2 YENEEA. V was clipped by 3 bases and J by 4 bases, with 10 bases between them. CDR3 loop: CASSLAPRYEQYF. Here the CDR3 DNA reads TGTGCCAGCAGCTTGGCTCCACGATACGAGCAGTACTTC. Full variable domain (missing parts from reference TRBV11-3 and TRBJ2-7): EAGVVQSPRYKIIEKKQPVAFWCNPISGHNTLYWYLQNLGQGPELLIRYENEEAVDDSQLPKDRFSAERLKGVDSTLKIQPAELGDSAVYLCASSLAPRYEQYFGPGTRLTVT.

In this sample, this clonotype turned up many times. This rearrangement joins TRBV6-2 or TRBV6-3 to TRBJ2-1; tentatively, D is TRBD2 (6 bases). The germline V and J ends were trimmed by 2 bases and 4 bases, with 12 bases remaining between them. Germline CDR1 is MNHEY and CDR2 is SVGEGT. This CDR3 region has 15 residues. This chain's CDR3 is CASSYAGGAYNEQFF. For the CDR3, the DNA is TGTGCCAGCAGTTACGCTGGCGGGGCTTACAATGAGCAGTTCTTC.

This clonotype was recorded many times. V usage is TRBV6-6 and J usage is TRBJ1-5; 10 nucleotides line up with TRBD1. There are 17 residues in the CDR3. Germline V gene sequence: CDR1 MNHNY, CDR2 SVGAGI (reference sequence). Germline trimming cut 5 bases from V and 4 bases from J; bases unmatched to any gene: 11. CDR3 nucleotides: TGTGCCAGCAGTGATACCATAGGACAGGGGGTTAATCAGCCCCAGCATTTT. It is translated as CASSDTIGQGVNQPQHF.

This clonotype was seen ten or more times. V is TRBV7-2 and J is TRBJ2-7, with D tentatively TRBD2 (7 bases). V lost 5 bases, J lost 5 bases, and 16 bases lay in between. Germline V lookup: CDR1 SGHTA, CDR2 FQGNSA. The CDR3 has 14 amino acids. CDR3: CASSPFAGAHEQYF. The CDR3 coding sequence is TGTGCCAGCAGCCCCTTCGCGGGGGCCCACGAGCAGTACTTC.

This clonotype came up many times. V gene TRBV4-3 combines with J gene TRBJ1-2; D unclear. The CDR3 length is 14 residues. Trimming shortened V by 0 bases and J by 4 bases, and 9 bases separated the two germline ends. Germline-derived CDR1 and CDR2 are LGHNA and YSLEER. The DNA for the CDR3 is TGCGCCAGCAGCCAAGATGCGCCGACCTATGGCTACACCTTC. Its protein is CASSQDAPTYGYTF.

This clonotype was recorded many times. V gene TRBV20-1 combines with J gene TRBJ2-3; no clear D. Germline CDR1 reads DFQATT; CDR2 reads SNEGSKA (reference sequence). V lost 7 bases and J lost 2, with 16 bases in between. This CDR3 has 14 residues. The CDR3 here is CSVNPRMYTDTQYF. In DNA, the CDR3 is TGCAGTGTGAACCCTCGAATGTACACAGATACGCAGTATTTT.

This clonotype was recorded many times. The chain carries TRBV20-1 and TRBJ2-7; TRBD2 matches 12 bases. CDR1 and CDR2 from the germline V gene are DFQATT and SNEGSKA (reference sequence). V was pared by 5 bases and J by 0 bases, with 2 bases of the junction left unmatched. The CDR3 extends over 14 amino acids. The CDR3 DNA is TGCAGTGCTTGGACTAGCGGGGACTCCTACGAGCAGTACTTC. Protein: CSAWTSGDSYEQYF.

The table lists this clonotype with many counts. This chain connects TRBV2 to TRBJ2-1, with D possibly TRBD2 on 6 matching bases. CDR1 SNHLY and CDR2 FYNNEI come from the germline V gene. Deletions cut 1 base from V and 0 bases from J, with 7 bases between. The CDR3 spans 15 residues. CDR3 residues: CASSEDGSSYNEQFF. For the CDR3, the DNA is TGTGCCAGCAGTGAAGACGGGAGCTCCTACAATGAGCAGTTCTTC.

This clonotype was counted many times. The chain recombines TRBV7-2 with TRBJ1-5, with D hard to call. Germline CDR1 is SGHTA and CDR2 is FQGNSA. The CDR3 length is 13 residues. With 2 bases removed from V and 7 bases from J, the gap between germline ends came to 9 bases. The CDR3 DNA reads TGTGCCAGCAGCTTAAGCCACGGACAGCCCCAGCATTTT. Amino acid sequence: CASSLSHGQPQHF. Together with reference TRBV7-2 and TRBJ1-5, the CDR3 gives the full variable domain: GAGVSQSPSNKVTEKGKDVELRCDPISGHTALYWYRQSLGQGLEFLIYFQGNSAPDKSGLPSDRFSAERTGGSVSTLTIQRTQQEDSAVYLCASSLSHGQPQHFGDGTRLSIL.

This clonotype was detected many times. V is TRBV6-1 and J is TRBJ2-7, with 7 bases matching TRBD1. The CDR3 covers 15 residues. From germline, CDR1 is MNHNS and CDR2 SASEGT. The V gene end was trimmed by 6 bases and the J gene end by 6 bases; junction bases not matched to a gene: 14. In nucleotides, the CDR3 is TGTGCCAGCAGCCAAGAGATTTACAGGGGCGGCGAGCAGTACTTC. As protein: CASSQEIYRGGEQYF.

Many counts were recorded for this clonotype. J is TRBJ2-1 and V is TRBV24-1; 7 bases fit TRBD2. The CDR3 extends over 15 amino acids. J lost 8 bases, V lost 3 bases, and 9 bases had no gene match. CDR1 is KGHDR and CDR2 is SFDVKD in the germline V gene. CDR3 amino acids: CATSDGGAGLDEQFF. As DNA, the CDR3 is TGTGCCACCAGTGATGGGGGAGCGGGATTGGATGAGCAGTTCTTC.

In its sample, this clonotype was seen many times. The chain has TRBV20-1 and TRBJ2-7; TRBD2 matches 11 bases. Germline loops: CDR1 DFQATT, CDR2 SNEGSKA (reference sequence). Trimming at V came to 6 bases and at J to 7 bases, leaving 8 bases not matched to a gene. This CDR3 spans 13 amino acids. The CDR3 sequence: CSARTSGSQEQYF. CDR3 DNA: TGCAGTGCCCGTACTAGCGGGAGTCAGGAGCAGTACTTC.

This clonotype was counted many times. The chain couples TRBV4-3 to TRBJ1-1; D might be TRBD1 (6 bases). Looked up from germline, CDR1 is LGHNA and CDR2 is YSLEER. The CDR3 extends over 15 amino acids. V lost 3 bases, J lost 5 bases, and 16 bases lay in between. DNA for the CDR3: TGCGCCAGCAGCCATGAACCGAGGGGGAGGACTGAAGCTTTCTTT. This sequence encodes CASSHEPRGRTEAFF.